The entry below describes one TCR beta chain. Trimming removed 2 bases at V and 5 bases at J, with 13 bases between. The CDR3 length is 14 residues. CDR1 and CDR2 from the germline V gene are LGHDT and YNNKEL (reference sequence). This entry comes from a study of blood T cell repertoires in COVID-19. Study in general: Samples representing acute and convalescent COVID-19 were sourced from the United States, Italy and Spain. Sources were T cells, B-cell-depleted T cells, or PBMCs; the material itself was cDNA or gDNA.

Clones were read by immunoSEQ multiplex PCR, and TCRdb kept only the in-frame ones, dropping some. The repertoire includes approximately 200,000 clones, 88% of them detected once, and about 4.1% sits in the top ten. Specimen: peripheral blood. The V call is TRBV3-1 (or the pseudogene TRBV3-2), the J call TRBJ2-7; D may be TRBD2 (7 bases). This TCR came from a woman between 25 and 40 years old with acute or convalescent COVID-19. The CDR3 region is CASSQRGGTNEQYF. The CDR3 bases are TGTGCCAGCAGCCAAAGGGGGGGCACGAACGAGCAGTACTTC.